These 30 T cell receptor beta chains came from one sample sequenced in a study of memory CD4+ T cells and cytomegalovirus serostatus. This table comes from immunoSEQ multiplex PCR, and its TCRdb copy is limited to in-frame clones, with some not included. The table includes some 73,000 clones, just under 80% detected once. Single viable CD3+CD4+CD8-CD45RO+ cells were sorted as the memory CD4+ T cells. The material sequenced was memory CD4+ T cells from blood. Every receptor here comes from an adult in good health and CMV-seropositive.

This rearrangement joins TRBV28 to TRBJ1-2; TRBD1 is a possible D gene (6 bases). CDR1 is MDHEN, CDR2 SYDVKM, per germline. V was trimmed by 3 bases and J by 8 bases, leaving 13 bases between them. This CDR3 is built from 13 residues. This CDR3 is CASSLGTTGGYTF. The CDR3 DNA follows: TGTGCCAGCAGTTTGGGGACAACGGGGGGCTACACCTTC.

This CDR3 reads CASSQDRSGLTHTEAFF. The DNA of the CDR3 is TGTGCCAGCAGCCAAGATCGGTCAGGACTTACACACACTGAAGCTTTCTTT. The rearrangement links TRBV4-2 to TRBJ1-1; D is ambiguous. The CDR3 loop spans 17 amino acids. Germline V CDR1 and CDR2: LGHNA, YNFKEQ. Trimming cost V 0 bases and J 3 bases, with 17 bases left between them.

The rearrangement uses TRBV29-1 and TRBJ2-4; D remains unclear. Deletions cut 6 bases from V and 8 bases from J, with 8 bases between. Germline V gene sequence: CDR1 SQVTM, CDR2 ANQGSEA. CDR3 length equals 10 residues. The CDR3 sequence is CSVGSDIQYF. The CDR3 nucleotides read TGCAGCGTCGGATCCGACATTCAGTACTTC.

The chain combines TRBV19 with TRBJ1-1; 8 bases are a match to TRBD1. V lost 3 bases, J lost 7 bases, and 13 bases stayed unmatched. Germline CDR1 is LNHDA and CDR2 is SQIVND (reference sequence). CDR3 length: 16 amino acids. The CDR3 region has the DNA TGTGCCAGTAGTATGAGGACAGGGTCTTCTATGGATGAAGCTTTCTTT. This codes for CASSMRTGSSMDEAFF.

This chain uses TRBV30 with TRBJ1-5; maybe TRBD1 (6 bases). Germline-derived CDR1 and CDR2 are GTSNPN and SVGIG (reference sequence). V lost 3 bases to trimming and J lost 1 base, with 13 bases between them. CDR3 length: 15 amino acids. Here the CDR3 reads CAWSQDSTSNQPQHF. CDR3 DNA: TGTGCCTGGAGCCAGGACAGCACAAGCAATCAGCCCCAGCATTTT.

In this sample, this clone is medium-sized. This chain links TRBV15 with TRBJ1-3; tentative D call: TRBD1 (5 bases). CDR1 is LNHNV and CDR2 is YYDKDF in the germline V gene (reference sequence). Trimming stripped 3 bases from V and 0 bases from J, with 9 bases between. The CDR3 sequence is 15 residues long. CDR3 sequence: CATSRGRRSGNTIYF. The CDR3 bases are TGTGCCACCAGCAGGGGACGGCGCTCTGGAAACACCATATATTTT.

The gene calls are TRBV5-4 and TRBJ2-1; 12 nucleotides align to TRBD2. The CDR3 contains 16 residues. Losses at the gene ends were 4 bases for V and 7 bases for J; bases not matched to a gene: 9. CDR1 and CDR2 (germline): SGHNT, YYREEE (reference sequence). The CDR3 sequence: CASSNLLAGGRNEQFF. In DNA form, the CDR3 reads TGTGCCAGCAGCAACCTCCTAGCGGGAGGGAGAAATGAGCAGTTCTTC.

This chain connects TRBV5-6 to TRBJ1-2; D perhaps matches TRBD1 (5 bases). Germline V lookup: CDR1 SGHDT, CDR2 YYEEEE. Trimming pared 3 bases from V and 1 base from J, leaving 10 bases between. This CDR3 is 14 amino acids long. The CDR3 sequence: CASSYRDRNYGYTF. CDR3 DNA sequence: TGTGCCAGCAGCTACCGGGACCGTAACTATGGCTACACCTTC. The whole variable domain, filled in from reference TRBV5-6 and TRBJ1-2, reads DAGVTQSPTHLIKTRGQQVTLRCSPKSGHDTVSWYQQALGQGPQFIFQYYEEEERQRGNFPDRFSGHQFPNYSSELNVNALLLGDSALYLCASSYRDRNYGYTFGSGTRLTVV.

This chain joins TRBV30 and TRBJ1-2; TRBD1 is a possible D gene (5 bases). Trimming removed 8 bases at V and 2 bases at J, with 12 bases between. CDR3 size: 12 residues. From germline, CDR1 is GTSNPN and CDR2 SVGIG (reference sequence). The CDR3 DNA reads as TGTGCCGAGCGCAAGGGGAACTATGGCTACACCTTC. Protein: CAERKGNYGYTF.

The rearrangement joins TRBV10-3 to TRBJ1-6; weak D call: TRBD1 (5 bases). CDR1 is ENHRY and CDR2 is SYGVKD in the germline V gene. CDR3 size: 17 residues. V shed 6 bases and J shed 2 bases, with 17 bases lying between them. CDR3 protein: CAIRDLQGDAYNSPLHF. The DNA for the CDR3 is TGTGCCATCAGGGATTTACAAGGGGACGCCTATAATTCACCCCTCCACTTT.

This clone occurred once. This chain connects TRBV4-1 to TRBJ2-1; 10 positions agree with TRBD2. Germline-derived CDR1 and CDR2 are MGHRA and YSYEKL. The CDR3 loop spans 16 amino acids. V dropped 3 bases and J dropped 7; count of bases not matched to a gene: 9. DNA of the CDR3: TGCGCCAGCAGCCATCGAGCGGGAGGGGATAGGAATGAGCAGTTCTTC. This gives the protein CASSHRAGGDRNEQFF.

The CDR3 nucleotides read TGCAGCGTTGAAGGGCTAGCGGGGAACGAGCAGTACTTC. Protein sequence: CSVEGLAGNEQYF. The chain employs TRBV29-1 and TRBJ2-7; 9 bases are shared with TRBD2. Germline assignment: CDR1 SQVTM and CDR2 ANQGSEA. The CDR3 sequence is 13 residues long. V dropped 1 base and J dropped 5; count of bases not matched to a gene: 3.

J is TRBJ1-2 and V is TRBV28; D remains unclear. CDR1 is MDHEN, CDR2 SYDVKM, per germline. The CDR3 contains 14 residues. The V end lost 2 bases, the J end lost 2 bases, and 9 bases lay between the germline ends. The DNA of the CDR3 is TGTGCCAGCAGTTTAATGTCAGGCAACTATGGCTACACCTTC. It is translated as CASSLMSGNYGYTF.

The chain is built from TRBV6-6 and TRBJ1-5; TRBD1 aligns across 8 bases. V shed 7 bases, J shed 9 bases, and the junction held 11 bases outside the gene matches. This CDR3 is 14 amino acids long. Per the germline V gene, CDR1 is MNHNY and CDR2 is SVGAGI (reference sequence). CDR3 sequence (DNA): TGTGCCAGCACCGGGACAGGCCCCAGCCGGCCCCAGCATTTT. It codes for CASTGTGPSRPQHF.

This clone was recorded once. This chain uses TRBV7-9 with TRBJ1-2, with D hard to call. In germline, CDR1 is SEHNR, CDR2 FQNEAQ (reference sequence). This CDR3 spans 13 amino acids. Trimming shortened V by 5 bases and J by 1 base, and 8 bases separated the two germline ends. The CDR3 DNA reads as TGTGCCAGCAGCCCCCTCGGTAACTATGGCTACACCTTC. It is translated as CASSPLGNYGYTF.

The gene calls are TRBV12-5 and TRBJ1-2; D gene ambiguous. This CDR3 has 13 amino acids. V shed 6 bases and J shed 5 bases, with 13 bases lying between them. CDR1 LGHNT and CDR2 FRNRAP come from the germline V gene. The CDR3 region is CASGTPIGYGYTF. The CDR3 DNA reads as TGTGCTAGTGGCACACCCATAGGGTATGGCTACACCTTC.

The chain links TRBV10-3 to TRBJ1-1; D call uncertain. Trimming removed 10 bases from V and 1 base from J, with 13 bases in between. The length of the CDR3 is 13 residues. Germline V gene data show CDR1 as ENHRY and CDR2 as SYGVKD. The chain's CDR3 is CATVPDSNTEAFF. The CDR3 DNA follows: TGTGCCACCGTTCCAGACTCGAACACTGAAGCTTTCTTT.

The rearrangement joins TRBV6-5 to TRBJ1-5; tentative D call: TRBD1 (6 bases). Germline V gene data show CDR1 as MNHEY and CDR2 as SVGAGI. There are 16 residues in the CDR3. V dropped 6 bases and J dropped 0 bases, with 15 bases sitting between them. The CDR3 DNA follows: TGTGCCAGCAGATACAGGGCCGAATATAGCAATCAGCCCCAGCATTTT. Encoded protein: CASRYRAEYSNQPQHF.

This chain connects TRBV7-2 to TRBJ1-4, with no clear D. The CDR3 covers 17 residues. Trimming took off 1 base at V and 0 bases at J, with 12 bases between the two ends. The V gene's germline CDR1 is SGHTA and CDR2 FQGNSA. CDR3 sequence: CASSLVPGQATNEKLFF. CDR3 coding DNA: TGTGCCAGCAGCTTAGTCCCCGGGCAGGCAACTAATGAAAAACTGTTTTTT.

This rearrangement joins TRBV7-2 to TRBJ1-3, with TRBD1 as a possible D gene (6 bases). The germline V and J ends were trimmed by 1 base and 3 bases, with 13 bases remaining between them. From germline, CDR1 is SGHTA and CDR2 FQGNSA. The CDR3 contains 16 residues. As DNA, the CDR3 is TGTGCCAGCAGCTTAGAAGCAACAGGGTTTGGAAACACCATATATTTT. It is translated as CASSLEATGFGNTIYF.

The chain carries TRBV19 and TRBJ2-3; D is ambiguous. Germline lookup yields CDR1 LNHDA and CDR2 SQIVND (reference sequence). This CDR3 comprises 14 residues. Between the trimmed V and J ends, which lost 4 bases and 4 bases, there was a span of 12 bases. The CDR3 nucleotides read TGTGCCAGTAGTACCGACCGATACGCAGATACGCAGTATTTT. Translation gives CASSTDRYADTQYF. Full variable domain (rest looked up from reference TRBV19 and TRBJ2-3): DGGITQSPKYLFRKEGQNVTLSCEQNLNHDAMYWYRQDPGQGLRLIYYSQIVNDFQKGDIAEGYSVSREKKESFPLTVTSAQKNPTAFYLCASSTDRYADTQYFGPGTRLTVL.

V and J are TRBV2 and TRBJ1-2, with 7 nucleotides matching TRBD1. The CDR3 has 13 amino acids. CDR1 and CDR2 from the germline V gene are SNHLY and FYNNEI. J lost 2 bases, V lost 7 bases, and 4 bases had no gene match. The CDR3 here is CASTPDRNYGYTF. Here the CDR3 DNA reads TGTGCCAGCACCCCGGACAGGAACTATGGCTACACCTTC.

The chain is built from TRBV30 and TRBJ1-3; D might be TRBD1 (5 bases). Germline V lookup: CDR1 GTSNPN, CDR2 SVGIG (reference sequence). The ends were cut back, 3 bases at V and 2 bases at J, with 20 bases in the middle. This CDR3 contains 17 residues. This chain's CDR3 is CAWSSRGVGKAGNTIYF. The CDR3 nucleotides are TGTGCCTGGAGCTCTCGGGGGGTGGGTAAGGCTGGAAACACCATATATTTT.

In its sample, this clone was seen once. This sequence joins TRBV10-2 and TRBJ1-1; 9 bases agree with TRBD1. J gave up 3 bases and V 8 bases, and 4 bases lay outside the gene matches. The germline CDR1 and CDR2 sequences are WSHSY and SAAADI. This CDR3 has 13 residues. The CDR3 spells CASGQGTDTEAFF. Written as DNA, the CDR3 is TGCGCCAGCGGACAGGGGACGGACACTGAAGCTTTCTTT.

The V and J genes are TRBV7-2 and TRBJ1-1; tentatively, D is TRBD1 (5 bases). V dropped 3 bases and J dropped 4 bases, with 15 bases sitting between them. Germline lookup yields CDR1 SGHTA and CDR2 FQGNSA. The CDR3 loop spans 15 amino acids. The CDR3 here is CASSLGFGGVTEAFF. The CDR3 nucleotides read TGTGCCAGCAGCTTGGGATTTGGAGGGGTCACTGAAGCTTTCTTT.

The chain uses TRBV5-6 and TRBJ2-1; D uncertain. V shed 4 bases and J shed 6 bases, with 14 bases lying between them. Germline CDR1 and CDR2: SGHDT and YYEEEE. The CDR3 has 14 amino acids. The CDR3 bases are TGTGCCAGCAGCCCCGTGGGCCTTCGCAATGAGCAGTTCTTC. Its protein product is CASSPVGLRNEQFF.

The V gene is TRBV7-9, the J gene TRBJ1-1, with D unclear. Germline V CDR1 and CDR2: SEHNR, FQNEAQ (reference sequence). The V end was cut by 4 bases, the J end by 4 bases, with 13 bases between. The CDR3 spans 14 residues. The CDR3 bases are TGTGCCAGCAGCTCCCGTTGGGGTGTCACTGAAGCTTTCTTT. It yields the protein CASSSRWGVTEAFF.

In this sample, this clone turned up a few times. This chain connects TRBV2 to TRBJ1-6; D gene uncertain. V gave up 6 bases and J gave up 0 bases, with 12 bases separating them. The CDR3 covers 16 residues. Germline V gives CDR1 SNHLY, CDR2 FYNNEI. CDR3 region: CASRERESSYNSPLHF. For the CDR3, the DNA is TGTGCCAGCAGGGAAAGGGAGAGCTCCTATAATTCACCCCTCCACTTT.

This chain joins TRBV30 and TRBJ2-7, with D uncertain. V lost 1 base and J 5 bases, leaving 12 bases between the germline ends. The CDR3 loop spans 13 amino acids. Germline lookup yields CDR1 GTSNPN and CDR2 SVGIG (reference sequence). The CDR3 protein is CAWSGGQANEQYV. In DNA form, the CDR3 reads TGTGCCTGGAGTGGCGGTCAGGCAAACGAGCAGTACGTC.

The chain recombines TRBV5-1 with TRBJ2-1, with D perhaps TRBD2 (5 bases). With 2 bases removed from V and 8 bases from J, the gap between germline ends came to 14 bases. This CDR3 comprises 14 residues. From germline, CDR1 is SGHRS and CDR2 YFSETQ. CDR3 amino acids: CASSFGLFVDEQFF. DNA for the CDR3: TGCGCCAGCAGCTTCGGACTGTTCGTCGATGAGCAGTTCTTC.